This is a list of T cell receptor beta chains from one sample in a study of T cells in Graves' hyperthyroidism and ophthalmopathy. MiXCR, applied by TCRdb to the multiplex PCR reads, yields one record per CDR3 protein. The sample consists of fewer than 600,000 distinct CDR3 sequences, 14% of them appearing once. The specimen was blood. These receptors all stem from a woman in her 40s with Graves' hyperthyroidism. CDR3s include the opening cysteine and the closing phenylalanine or tryptophan. Fields, in order: V gene, J gene, D gene, clone size, CDR3 DNA, CDR3 protein. A D gene is named only where the DNA matches it firmly. Where a row states a size, it is once, few, many or the class of an expanded clone; other rows omit it.

V: TRBV7-8; J: TRBJ2-7; D: -; size: many; DNA: TGTGCCAGCAGCTCATTTGCTACCTACGAGCAGTACTTC; CDR3: CASSSFATYEQYF
V: TRBV20-1; J: TRBJ2-3; D: -; size: -; DNA: TGCAGTGCTCCCGCGATCTTATCTAGCGCAGATACGCAGTATTTT; CDR3: CSAPAILSSADTQYF
V: TRBV7-2; J: TRBJ2-3; D: -; size: many; DNA: TGTGCCAGCAGCTTAGTCCGGAAGGGAGATACGCAGTATTTT; CDR3: CASSLVRKGDTQYF
V: TRBV27; J: TRBJ2-1; D: TRBD1; size: many; DNA: TGTGCCAGCAGTTTCCTGGGACAGGGGGTCTTAAACAATGAGCAGTTCTTC; CDR3: CASSFLGQGVLNNEQFF
V: TRBV9; J: TRBJ1-1; D: -; size: many; DNA: TGTGCCAGCAGCGTAGCGGGAAACACTGAAGCTTTCTTT; CDR3: CASSVAGNTEAFF
V: TRBV28; J: TRBJ1-1; D: -; size: many; DNA: TGTGCCAGCAGGCCCTCAGGTAGGGAGGGAGACACTGAAGCTTTCTTT; CDR3: CASRPSGREGDTEAFF
V: TRBV6-2/TRBV6-3; J: TRBJ1-5; D: -; size: -; DNA: TGTGCCAGCAGTCTGCAAAGTGTCAGGGTGCAGCCCCAGCATTTT; CDR3: CASSLQSVRVQPQHF
V: TRBV19; J: TRBJ2-2; D: -; size: -; DNA: TGTGCCAGTAGTATCATCTGGGGAAACACCGGGGAGCTGTTTTTT; CDR3: CASSIIWGNTGELFF
V: TRBV3-1; J: TRBJ1-3; D: -; size: few; DNA: TGTGCCAGCAGCCAAGCGCAGGGGTCGGGGTACACCATATATTTT; CDR3: CASSQAQGSGYTIYF
V: TRBV7-6; J: TRBJ2-5; D: TRBD2; size: many; DNA: TGTGCCAGCAGCTTAGCAGAGCGACTAGCGGGAGGGGAGACCCAGTACTTC; CDR3: CASSLAERLAGGETQYF
V: TRBV27; J: TRBJ2-1; D: -; size: -; DNA: TGTGCCAGCAGTCCAACAACCGTCTCGGGACATGAGCAGTTCTTC; CDR3: CASSPTTVSGHEQFF
V: TRBV28; J: TRBJ2-2; D: -; size: many; DNA: TGTGCCAGCAGTTTAGTCCGTGGGGCGGGGAACACCGGGGAGCTGTTTTTT; CDR3: CASSLVRGAGNTGELFF
V: TRBV24-1; J: TRBJ1-2; D: -; size: -; DNA: TGTGCCACCAGTTCTCAGTCCCACTATGGCTACACCTTC; CDR3: CATSSQSHYGYTF
V: TRBV18; J: TRBJ2-2; D: -; size: many; DNA: TGTGCCAGCTCCAACCGGGACGGCAACACCGGGGAGCTGTTTTTT; CDR3: CASSNRDGNTGELFF
V: TRBV29-1; J: TRBJ2-5; D: TRBD1; size: -; DNA: TGCAGCGTGGATTGGGACAGGGGTCAAGAGACCCAGTACTTC; CDR3: CSVDWDRGQETQYF
V: TRBV12-3/TRBV12-4; J: TRBJ2-7; D: TRBD2; size: many; DNA: TGTGCCAGCAGTCTAGCTGGGGACTACTACGAGCAGTACTTC; CDR3: CASSLAGDYYEQYF
V: TRBV7-8; J: TRBJ1-5; D: -; size: few; DNA: TGTGCCAGCGGCAACCTGGACCGAAGCAATCAGCCCCAGCATTTT; CDR3: CASGNLDRSNQPQHF
V: TRBV29-1; J: TRBJ1-1; D: -; size: many; DNA: TGCAGCGCCCGACAGGATTTGGACACTGAAGCTTTCTTT; CDR3: CSARQDLDTEAFF
V: TRBV27; J: TRBJ1-5; D: -; size: many; DNA: TGTGCCAGCAGTTTATCTGCTGTTACCGGGGGGAGTCAGCCCCAGCATTTT; CDR3: CASSLSAVTGGSQPQHF
V: TRBV3-1; J: TRBJ2-5; D: TRBD1; size: -; DNA: TGTGCCAGCAGCCAGCCAGGGGGCGGAGAGACCCAGTACTTC; CDR3: CASSQPGGGETQYF
V: TRBV7-8; J: TRBJ2-1; D: TRBD2; size: -; DNA: TGTGCCAGCAGCTCCCCGAGAGTAGCGGGGCGAAATGAGCAGTTCTTC; CDR3: CASSSPRVAGRNEQFF
V: TRBV4-1; J: TRBJ2-1; D: -; size: -; DNA: TGCGCCAGCAGCCACTCCCGGTCAGGGGAGTGGAATGAGCAGTTCTTC; CDR3: CASSHSRSGEWNEQFF
V: TRBV28; J: TRBJ1-5; D: -; size: few; DNA: TGTGCCAGCAGACCCTTAAAGGTCCAGCGCCAGCATTTT; CDR3: CASRPLKVQRQHF
V: TRBV9; J: TRBJ1-3; D: -; size: few; DNA: TGTGCCAGCAGCGACCTGGGGAACTCTGGAAACACCATATATTTT; CDR3: CASSDLGNSGNTIYF
V: TRBV3-1; J: TRBJ2-1; D: -; size: many; DNA: TGTGCCAGCAGCCAACTAGCGAGAGAGCAGTTCTTC; CDR3: CASSQLAREQFF
V: TRBV2; J: TRBJ2-7; D: -; size: many; DNA: TGTGCCACTTCAAGGGGGAGAGGGTCCTACGAGCAGTACTTC; CDR3: CATSRGRGSYEQYF
V: TRBV18; J: TRBJ2-5; D: TRBD2; size: -; DNA: TGTGCCAGCTCACCACCGCTGGGAGGGCAAGAGACCCAGTACTTC; CDR3: CASSPPLGGQETQYF
V: TRBV28; J: TRBJ2-1; D: TRBD2; size: many; DNA: TGTGCCAGCAGACGCAACCTGGGACTAGCGGGAGGTGGTGAGCAGTTCTTC; CDR3: CASRRNLGLAGGGEQFF
V: TRBV11-2; J: TRBJ1-5; D: TRBD1; size: many; DNA: TGTGCCAGCAGCTTAGTAACAGGGGGAAGCAATCAGCCCCAGCATTTT; CDR3: CASSLVTGGSNQPQHF
V: TRBV5-1; J: TRBJ2-5; D: -; size: many; DNA: TGCGCCAGCAGCTTGTCGCCACTAGCAGGCGAGACCCAGTACTTC; CDR3: CASSLSPLAGETQYF
V: TRBV30; J: TRBJ2-3; D: -; size: many; DNA: TGTGCCTGGAGTACGACTAGTTCTGATACGCAGTATTTT; CDR3: CAWSTTSSDTQYF
V: TRBV2; J: TRBJ1-6; D: -; size: -; DNA: TGTGCCAGCAGTGTTTCAGGGGTTTCACCCCTCCACTTT; CDR3: CASSVSGVSPLHF
V: TRBV9; J: TRBJ2-1; D: TRBD2; size: -; DNA: TGTGCCAGCAGCCTAGCGGGAATCGGGGACAATGAGCAGTTCTTC; CDR3: CASSLAGIGDNEQFF
V: TRBV28; J: TRBJ2-3; D: TRBD2; size: few; DNA: TGTGCCAGCAGCCCCTATGGAGCGGGAGGGCCGAATACGCAGTATTTT; CDR3: CASSPYGAGGPNTQYF
V: TRBV4-1; J: TRBJ2-1; D: TRBD2; size: few; DNA: TGCGCCAGCAGCGATCTAGCGGGAGGGTACAATGAGCAGTTCTTC; CDR3: CASSDLAGGYNEQFF
V: TRBV20-1; J: TRBJ2-5; D: -; size: -; DNA: TGCAGTGCGAGGGGATTAGAATCTCAAGAGACCCAGTACTTC; CDR3: CSARGLESQETQYF
V: TRBV6-5; J: TRBJ2-1; D: -; size: once; DNA: TGTGCCAGCAGTTACCAGGGGACAAGAGGGAATGAGCAGTTCTTC; CDR3: CASSYQGTRGNEQFF